These 25 T cell receptor beta chains were sequenced from one sample in a study of T cell responses to AZD1222 COVID-19 vaccine. Some clones are missing from TCRdb's copy, which holds only in-frame ones; the method was immunoSEQ multiplex PCR. The sample shows approximately 210,000 clones, roughly nine tenths of them seen only once. Sequenced here: peripheral blood, sampled 28 days after the second AZD1222 dose. These receptor sequences come from an adult who received the AZD1222 COVID-19 vaccine.

V is TRBV25-1 and J is TRBJ1-2; TRBD1 might be the D (5 bases). Between the trimmed V and J ends, which lost 4 bases and 7 bases, there was a span of 16 bases. The CDR3 is 14 residues long. The V gene's germline CDR1 is MGHDK and CDR2 SYGVNS. The CDR3 reads CASSGRATVGGYTF. In DNA form, the CDR3 reads TGTGCCAGCAGTGGCAGGGCTACAGTCGGTGGCTACACCTTC.

The V and J genes are TRBV2 and TRBJ2-7, with D unclear. V gave up 7 bases and J gave up 1 base, with 5 bases separating them. The CDR3 contains 11 residues. Germline CDR1 reads SNHLY; CDR2 reads FYNNEI. CDR3 nucleotide sequence: TGTGCCAGCACGGGTTCCTACGAGCAGTACTTC. It encodes CASTGSYEQYF.

The J gene is TRBJ1-2, the V gene TRBV28, with D hard to call. Germline-derived CDR1 and CDR2 are MDHEN and SYDVKM. With 6 bases removed from V and 8 bases from J, the gap between germline ends came to 16 bases. The length of the CDR3 is 13 residues. The CDR3, as DNA: TGTGCCAGCAGGCCTATAGGTTGGGGAGGCTACACCTTC. It codes for CASRPIGWGGYTF.

V gene TRBV5-1 combines with J gene TRBJ2-5; maybe TRBD2 (5 bases). Deletions cut 4 bases from V and 0 bases from J, with 13 bases between. Looked up from germline, CDR1 is SGHRS and CDR2 is YFSETQ. The CDR3 is made up of 15 amino acids. The CDR3 spells CASSAGKSYQETQYF. The DNA of the CDR3 is TGCGCCAGCAGCGCCGGGAAGTCGTACCAAGAGACCCAGTACTTC.

This chain connects TRBV10-3 to TRBJ1-6; the D is unclear. Trimming took 11 bases from V and 2 from J, leaving 16 bases between them. CDR1 is ENHRY and CDR2 is SYGVKD in the germline V gene. The CDR3 has 15 residues. The DNA of the CDR3 is TGTGCCTCACGTCGGGGATTCGCCTATAATTCACCCCTCCACTTT. Protein: CASRRGFAYNSPLHF.

The rearrangement joins TRBV5-1 to TRBJ1-6; TRBD1 agrees at 7 bases. The CDR3 is made up of 14 amino acids. V shed 0 bases, J shed 10 bases, and the junction held 4 bases outside the gene matches. In germline, CDR1 is SGHRS, CDR2 YFSETQ. CDR3 sequence (DNA): TGCGCCAGCAGCTTGGTAGGGGGCTTGTCACCCCTCCACTTT. Its protein product is CASSLVGGLSPLHF.

The V gene is TRBV5-1, the J gene TRBJ1-6; D unresolved. The germline V gene has CDR1 SGHRS and CDR2 YFSETQ. The germline V and J ends were trimmed by 0 bases and 13 bases, with 14 bases remaining between them. This CDR3 spans 14 amino acids. This CDR3 reads CASSLAGAPSPLHF. CDR3 in DNA: TGCGCCAGCAGCTTGGCCGGAGCGCCGTCGCCCCTCCACTTT.

As to this clone: This specimen includes other DNA sequences encoding the same CDR3. The V call is TRBV2, the J call TRBJ1-2; maybe TRBD1 (5 bases). Deletions cut 6 bases from V and 0 bases from J, with 8 bases between. The CDR3 length is 13 residues. Germline-derived CDR1 and CDR2 are SNHLY and FYNNEI. CDR3 residues: CASSRDSNYGYTF. CDR3 sequence (DNA): TGTGCCAGCAGCAGGGACTCTAACTATGGCTACACCTTC. The full variable domain, its missing parts supplied by reference TRBV2 and TRBJ1-2, is EPEVTQTPSHQVTQMGQEVILRCVPISNHLYFYWYRQILGQKVEFLVSFYNNEISEKSEIFDDQFSVERPDGSNFTLKIRSTKLEDSAMYFCASSRDSNYGYTFGSGTRLTVV.

The chain carries TRBV1 and TRBJ1-1; the table assigns TRBD1, which was not confirmed against the DNA. TRBV1 is designated a pseudogene. There are 12 residues in the CDR3. The CDR3 here is CTSSPENTEAFF. DNA of the CDR3: TGCACCAGCAGTCCAGAGAACACTGAAGCTTTCTTT.

This chain joins TRBV7-9 and TRBJ2-5; D gene ambiguous. The CDR3 loop spans 12 amino acids. Germline-derived CDR1 and CDR2 are SEHNR and FQNEAQ (reference sequence). Trimming removed 6 bases from V and 5 bases from J, with 10 bases in between. The DNA of the CDR3 is TGTGCCAGCAGAAGCCGGTGGGAGACCCAGTACTTC. Translation gives CASRSRWETQYF.

This chain connects TRBV7-9 to TRBJ1-1; TRBD1 matches 8 bases. Germline assignment: CDR1 SEHNR and CDR2 FQNEAQ (reference sequence). V lost 4 bases to trimming and J lost 6 bases; unmatched junction nucleotides: 7. The CDR3 is made up of 14 amino acids. CDR3 sequence (DNA): TGTGCCAGCAGCTATGGACAGGGAGTCGCTGAAGCTTTCTTT. This encodes CASSYGQGVAEAFF.

The genes are TRBV6-5 and TRBJ2-3; a weak D match, TRBD2 (7 bases). Germline V gene lookup returns CDR1 MNHEY and CDR2 SVGAGI. The CDR3 totals 14 residues. Trimming stripped 8 bases from V and 2 bases from J, with 14 bases between. The CDR3 DNA reads TGTGCCAGCCGACTAGGGGGGGCCACAGATACGCAGTATTTT. The encoded protein is CASRLGGATDTQYF.

This rearrangement joins TRBV3-1 (or the pseudogene TRBV3-2) to TRBJ2-7; 11 bases are shared with TRBD2. Germline V lookup: CDR1 LGHDT, CDR2 YNNKEL (reference sequence). The CDR3 length is 17 residues. Trimming at V came to 4 bases and at J to 0 bases, leaving 8 bases not matched to a gene. Written as DNA, the CDR3 is TGTGCCAGCAGCCCAACCGGGACTAGCGGCCTCTCCTACGAGCAGTACTTC. Translation gives CASSPTGTSGLSYEQYF.

The CDR3 nucleotides are TGTGCCAGCAGCCAAGTAGGTAGCGGGATTCAGACCCAGTACTTC. This sequence encodes CASSQVGSGIQTQYF. The chain carries TRBV4-2 and TRBJ2-5; 8 bases are shared with TRBD2. Germline V gives CDR1 LGHNA, CDR2 YNFKEQ. The CDR3 consists of 15 residues. V gave up 1 base and J gave up 6 bases; unmatched junction bases: 7.

The chain uses TRBV9 and TRBJ2-3, with D tentatively TRBD2 (6 bases). V was pared by 9 bases and J by 3 bases, with 17 bases between. Germline V gene data show CDR1 as SGDLS and CDR2 as YYNGEE. This CDR3 is 14 amino acids long. CDR3 sequence reads: CAMPTSEGTDTQYF. CDR3 DNA sequence: TGTGCCATGCCGACTAGTGAGGGGACAGATACGCAGTATTTT. The full variable domain, its missing parts supplied by reference TRBV9 and TRBJ2-3, is DSGVTQTPKHLITATGQRVTLRCSPRSGDLSVYWYQQSLDQGLQFLIQYYNGEERAKGNILERFSAQQFPDLHSELNLSSLELGDSALYFCAMPTSEGTDTQYFGPGTRLTVL.

A remark on this clone: At one of its ends the junction is not consistent with the germline gene, which may arise from a read error. The same CDR3 also results from other DNA sequences found in this sample. V and J are TRBV2 and TRBJ1-1; D uncertain. CDR1 is SNHLY and CDR2 is FYNNEI in the germline V gene. This CDR3 contains 14 residues. CDR3 region: CASSVQQTNTEAFF. CDR3 bases: TGTGCCAGCAGTGTGCAGCAGACGAACACTGAGGCTTTCTTT.

V and J are TRBV4-3 and TRBJ2-7; 9 bases are shared with TRBD1. This CDR3 region has 15 residues. The junction had 7 bases not matched to a gene; V was cut back by 2 bases and J by 5 bases. CDR1 and CDR2 from the germline V gene are LGHNA and YSLEER. CDR3 region: CASSQQQDRGHEQYF. Here the CDR3 DNA reads TGCGCCAGCAGCCAACAACAGGACAGGGGCCACGAGCAGTACTTC.

The V call is TRBV29-1, the J call TRBJ1-1; tentatively, D is TRBD1 (5 bases). CDR1 is SQVTM and CDR2 is ANQGSEA in the germline V gene. This CDR3 has 16 residues. V was pared by 4 bases and J by 1 base, with 19 bases between. DNA of the CDR3: TGCAGCGTTGGTAGCGGCAGGGCTACGTCGAACACTGAAGCTTTCTTT. This translates into CSVGSGRATSNTEAFF.

The chain uses TRBV28 and TRBJ2-2; D not certain. CDR1 and CDR2 from the germline V gene are MDHEN and SYDVKM. This CDR3 comprises 16 residues. V lost 3 bases and J 2 bases, leaving 13 bases between the germline ends. CDR3 bases: TGTGCCAGCAGTTTCGGTTTGGTTTTAAACACCGGGGAGCTGTTTTTT. Translated: CASSFGLVLNTGELFF.

J is TRBJ2-1 and V is TRBV11-3, with D unresolved. The length of the CDR3 is 12 residues. Trimming stripped 1 base from V and 12 bases from J, with 10 bases between. The germline CDR1 and CDR2 sequences are SGHNT and YENEEA. CDR3 region: CASSLAASGQFF. As DNA, the CDR3 is TGTGCCAGCAGCTTAGCAGCGTCCGGGCAGTTCTTC.

This clone was seen just once. The genes are TRBV19 and TRBJ1-2; the D is unclear. The V end lost 1 base, the J end lost 5 bases, and 11 bases lay between the germline ends. CDR1 and CDR2 (germline): LNHDA, SQIVND (reference sequence). The CDR3 consists of 14 residues. CDR3 amino acids: CASSIGRQLYGYTF. The CDR3 DNA follows: TGTGCCAGTAGTATAGGCAGGCAACTGTATGGCTACACCTTC.

The CDR3 loop is CASRSLPGRSEQFF. Here the CDR3 DNA reads TGTGCCAGCAGGAGCCTCCCCGGCAGGAGTGAGCAGTTCTTC. The genes are TRBV6-5 and TRBJ2-1; no firm D call. The CDR3 is 14 amino acids. The V gene's germline CDR1 is MNHEY and CDR2 SVGAGI. Trimming took 6 bases from V and 9 from J, leaving 18 bases between them.

The chain has TRBV11-1 and TRBJ2-1; D might be TRBD2 (6 bases). With 6 bases removed from V and 7 bases from J, the gap between germline ends came to 22 bases. The CDR3 totals 16 residues. Germline V gives CDR1 SGHAT, CDR2 FQDESV (reference sequence). The DNA of the CDR3 is TGTGCCAGCAGAGATTTGAGCGGGTCTTCCCCAAATGAGCAGTTCTTC. Translated, it gives CASRDLSGSSPNEQFF.

The chain is built from TRBV18 and TRBJ1-2, with D tentatively TRBD1 (6 bases). CDR1 and CDR2 (germline): KGHSH, LQKENI. The CDR3 totals 15 residues. Trimming stripped 2 bases from V and 3 bases from J, with 13 bases between. CDR3 sequence (DNA): TGTGCCAGCTCACCAGGACAGCGACCAGACTATGGCTACACCTTC. Protein: CASSPGQRPDYGYTF. Complete variable domain (other parts from reference TRBV18 and TRBJ1-2): NAGVMQNPRHLVRRRGQEARLRCSPMKGHSHVYWYRQLPEEGLKFMVYLQKENIIDESGMPKERFSAEFPKEGPSILRIQQVVRGDSAAYFCASSPGQRPDYGYTFGSGTRLTVV.

As concerns this clone: Other DNA sequences in the same sample also yield this CDR3. The chain is built from TRBV24-1 and TRBJ1-2; a weak D match, TRBD1 (6 bases). Trimming removed 1 base at V and 7 bases at J, with 12 bases between. Germline CDR1 reads KGHDR; CDR2 reads SFDVKD. CDR3 length: 14 amino acids. As DNA, the CDR3 is TGTGCCACCAGTGATTTAAAACAGGGTGGTGGCTACACCTTC. It codes for CATSDLKQGGGYTF.